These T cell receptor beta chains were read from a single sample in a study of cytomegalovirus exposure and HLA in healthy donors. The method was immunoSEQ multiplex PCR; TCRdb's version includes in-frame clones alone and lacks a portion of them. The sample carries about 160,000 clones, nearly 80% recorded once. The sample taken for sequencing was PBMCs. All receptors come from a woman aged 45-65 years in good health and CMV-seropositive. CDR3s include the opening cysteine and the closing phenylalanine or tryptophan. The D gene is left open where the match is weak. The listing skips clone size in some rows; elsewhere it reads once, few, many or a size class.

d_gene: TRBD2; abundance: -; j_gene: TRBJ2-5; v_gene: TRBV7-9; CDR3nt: TGTGCCAGCAGTTCCTATCGCGGGGGGTCTCAAGAGACCCAGTACTTC; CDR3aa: CASSSYRGGSQETQYF
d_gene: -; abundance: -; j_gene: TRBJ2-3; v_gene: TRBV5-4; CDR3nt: TGTGCCAGCAGCTTGGGGCTAGCTTGGACAGATACGCAGTATTTT; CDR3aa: CASSLGLAWTDTQYF
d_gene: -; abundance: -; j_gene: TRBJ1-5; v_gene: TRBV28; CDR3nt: TGTGCCAGCAGTTTGGGTGGCGGGGGGGACCAGCCCCAGCATTTT; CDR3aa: CASSLGGGGDQPQHF
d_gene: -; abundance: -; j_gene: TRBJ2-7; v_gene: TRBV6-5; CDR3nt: TGTGCCAGCAGTTACTCAGAGGGCTACGAGCAGTACTTC; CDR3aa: CASSYSEGYEQYF
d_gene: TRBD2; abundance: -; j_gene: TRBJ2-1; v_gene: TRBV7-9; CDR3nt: TGTGCCAGCAGCTTAGCGGTACTAGCGAGGAATGAGCAGTTCTTC; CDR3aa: CASSLAVLARNEQFF
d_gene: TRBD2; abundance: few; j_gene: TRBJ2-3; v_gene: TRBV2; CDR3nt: TGTGCCAGCAGTGCTGATAGCGGGATCACAGATACGCAGTATTTT; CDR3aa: CASSADSGITDTQYF
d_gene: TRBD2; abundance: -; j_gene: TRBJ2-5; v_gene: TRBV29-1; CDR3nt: TGCAGCGTTGTATCGGCGGGAGTAGGGGAGACCCAGTACTTC; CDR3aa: CSVVSAGVGETQYF
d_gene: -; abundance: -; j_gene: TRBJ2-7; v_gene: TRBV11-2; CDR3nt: TGTGCCAGCAGCTTGAGGAGGGTGGACTACGAGCAGTACTTC; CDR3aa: CASSLRRVDYEQYF
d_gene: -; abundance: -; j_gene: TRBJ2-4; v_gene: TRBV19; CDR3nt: TGTGCCAGTAGTCTACAGCTCCTAGCCAAAAACATTCAGTACTTC; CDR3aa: CASSLQLLAKNIQYF
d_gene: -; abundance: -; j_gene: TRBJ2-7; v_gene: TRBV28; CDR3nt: TGTGCCAGCAGTCAGGGGGGTGTTAACGAGCAGTACTTC; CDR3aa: CASSQGGVNEQYF
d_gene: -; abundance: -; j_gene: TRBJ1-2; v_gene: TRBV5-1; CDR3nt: TGCGCCAGCAGCTTGCAGGCCCATGACAGCCTGATCTATGGCTACACCTTC; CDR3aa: CASSLQAHDSLIYGYTF
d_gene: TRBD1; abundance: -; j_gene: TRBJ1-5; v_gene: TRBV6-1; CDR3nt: TGTGCCAGCAGTGGGACAGGGGGGGTTAATCAGCCCCAGCATTTT; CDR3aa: CASSGTGGVNQPQHF
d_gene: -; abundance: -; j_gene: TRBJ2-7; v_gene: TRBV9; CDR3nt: TGTGCCAGCAGCGTAACGTCCGTCACTGAGCAGTACTTC; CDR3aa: CASSVTSVTEQYF
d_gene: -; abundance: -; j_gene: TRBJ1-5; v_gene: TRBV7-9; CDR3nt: TGTGCCAGCAGCTTGGGTGAAGTTGGGGCTCAACCCCAGCATTTT; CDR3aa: CASSLGEVGAQPQHF
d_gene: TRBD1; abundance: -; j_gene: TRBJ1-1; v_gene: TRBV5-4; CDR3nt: TGTGCCAGCAGCTTAACAGGGGACAGAAACACTGAAGCTTTCTTT; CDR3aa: CASSLTGDRNTEAFF
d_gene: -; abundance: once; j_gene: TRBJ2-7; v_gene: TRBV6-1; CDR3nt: TGTGCCAGCTTACCCTCCTTTGGCCAGGGCGACGAGCAGTACTTC; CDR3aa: CASLPSFGQGDEQYF
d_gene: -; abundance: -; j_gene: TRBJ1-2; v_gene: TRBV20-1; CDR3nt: TGCAGTGCCCCGCAGGGCTATGGCTACACCTTC; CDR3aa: CSAPQGYGYTF
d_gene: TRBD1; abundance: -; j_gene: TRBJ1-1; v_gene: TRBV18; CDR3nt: TGTGCCAGCTCACCGACAGGGGCGAACACTGAAGCTTTCTTT; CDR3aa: CASSPTGANTEAFF
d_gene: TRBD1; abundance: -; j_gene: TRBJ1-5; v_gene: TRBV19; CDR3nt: TGTGCCAGTACGGGACAGGGGGGCAATCAGCCCCAGCATTTT; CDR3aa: CASTGQGGNQPQHF
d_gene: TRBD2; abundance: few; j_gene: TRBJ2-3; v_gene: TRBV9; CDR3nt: TGTGCCAGCAGCGTACTAGCGGGGGGGCTGGATACGCAGTATTTT; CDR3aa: CASSVLAGGLDTQYF
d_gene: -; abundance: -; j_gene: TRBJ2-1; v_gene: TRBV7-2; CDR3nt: TGTGCCAGCAGCTTTACCCCTGCGGGGAGCTCCTACAATGAGCAGTTCTTC; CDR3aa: CASSFTPAGSSYNEQFF
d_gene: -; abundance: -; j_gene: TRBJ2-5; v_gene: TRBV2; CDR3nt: TGTGCCAGCAGCGAGACAGCTCAAGAGACCCAGTACTTC; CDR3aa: CASSETAQETQYF
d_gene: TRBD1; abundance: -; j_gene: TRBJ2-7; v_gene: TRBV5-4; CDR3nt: TGTGCCAGCAGCGGACAGGTCTCTAAGGAGCAGTACTTC; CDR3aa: CASSGQVSKEQYF
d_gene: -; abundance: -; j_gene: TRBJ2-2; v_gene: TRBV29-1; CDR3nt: TGCAGCGTTGAGACAGTTAAAAACGGGGAGCTGTTTTTT; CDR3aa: CSVETVKNGELFF
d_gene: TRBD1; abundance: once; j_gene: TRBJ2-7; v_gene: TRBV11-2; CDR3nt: TGTGCCAGCAGCCCAATTAACCGGGACAGGGGGTCCTACGAGCAGTACTTC; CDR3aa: CASSPINRDRGSYEQYF
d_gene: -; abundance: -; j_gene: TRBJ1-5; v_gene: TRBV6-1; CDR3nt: TGTGCCAGCAGTGCCAATGGGAGGGCCCAGCCCCAGCATTTT; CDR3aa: CASSANGRAQPQHF